This TCR beta chain is drawn from a study of blood T cell repertoires in COVID-19. Study-wide background: T cells, B-cell-depleted T cells, or PBMCs supplied cDNA or gDNA.

TCRdb keeps only in-frame clones here, not all; method: immunoSEQ multiplex PCR. The data show around 91,000 clones, 85% seen once. The clonotype originates from a man aged 80 or over with acute or convalescent COVID-19. The sequenced material came from peripheral blood.

CDR3 sequence: CASSATGRDGYTF. The DNA for the CDR3 is TGTGCCAGCAGTGCGACAGGTCGGGATGGCTACACCTTC. This rearrangement joins TRBV6-6 to TRBJ1-2; the D gene is possibly TRBD1 (6 bases). Trimming cost V 5 bases and J 6 bases, with 13 bases left between them. This CDR3 is 13 amino acids long. Germline CDR1 is MNHNY and CDR2 is SVGAGI (reference sequence).